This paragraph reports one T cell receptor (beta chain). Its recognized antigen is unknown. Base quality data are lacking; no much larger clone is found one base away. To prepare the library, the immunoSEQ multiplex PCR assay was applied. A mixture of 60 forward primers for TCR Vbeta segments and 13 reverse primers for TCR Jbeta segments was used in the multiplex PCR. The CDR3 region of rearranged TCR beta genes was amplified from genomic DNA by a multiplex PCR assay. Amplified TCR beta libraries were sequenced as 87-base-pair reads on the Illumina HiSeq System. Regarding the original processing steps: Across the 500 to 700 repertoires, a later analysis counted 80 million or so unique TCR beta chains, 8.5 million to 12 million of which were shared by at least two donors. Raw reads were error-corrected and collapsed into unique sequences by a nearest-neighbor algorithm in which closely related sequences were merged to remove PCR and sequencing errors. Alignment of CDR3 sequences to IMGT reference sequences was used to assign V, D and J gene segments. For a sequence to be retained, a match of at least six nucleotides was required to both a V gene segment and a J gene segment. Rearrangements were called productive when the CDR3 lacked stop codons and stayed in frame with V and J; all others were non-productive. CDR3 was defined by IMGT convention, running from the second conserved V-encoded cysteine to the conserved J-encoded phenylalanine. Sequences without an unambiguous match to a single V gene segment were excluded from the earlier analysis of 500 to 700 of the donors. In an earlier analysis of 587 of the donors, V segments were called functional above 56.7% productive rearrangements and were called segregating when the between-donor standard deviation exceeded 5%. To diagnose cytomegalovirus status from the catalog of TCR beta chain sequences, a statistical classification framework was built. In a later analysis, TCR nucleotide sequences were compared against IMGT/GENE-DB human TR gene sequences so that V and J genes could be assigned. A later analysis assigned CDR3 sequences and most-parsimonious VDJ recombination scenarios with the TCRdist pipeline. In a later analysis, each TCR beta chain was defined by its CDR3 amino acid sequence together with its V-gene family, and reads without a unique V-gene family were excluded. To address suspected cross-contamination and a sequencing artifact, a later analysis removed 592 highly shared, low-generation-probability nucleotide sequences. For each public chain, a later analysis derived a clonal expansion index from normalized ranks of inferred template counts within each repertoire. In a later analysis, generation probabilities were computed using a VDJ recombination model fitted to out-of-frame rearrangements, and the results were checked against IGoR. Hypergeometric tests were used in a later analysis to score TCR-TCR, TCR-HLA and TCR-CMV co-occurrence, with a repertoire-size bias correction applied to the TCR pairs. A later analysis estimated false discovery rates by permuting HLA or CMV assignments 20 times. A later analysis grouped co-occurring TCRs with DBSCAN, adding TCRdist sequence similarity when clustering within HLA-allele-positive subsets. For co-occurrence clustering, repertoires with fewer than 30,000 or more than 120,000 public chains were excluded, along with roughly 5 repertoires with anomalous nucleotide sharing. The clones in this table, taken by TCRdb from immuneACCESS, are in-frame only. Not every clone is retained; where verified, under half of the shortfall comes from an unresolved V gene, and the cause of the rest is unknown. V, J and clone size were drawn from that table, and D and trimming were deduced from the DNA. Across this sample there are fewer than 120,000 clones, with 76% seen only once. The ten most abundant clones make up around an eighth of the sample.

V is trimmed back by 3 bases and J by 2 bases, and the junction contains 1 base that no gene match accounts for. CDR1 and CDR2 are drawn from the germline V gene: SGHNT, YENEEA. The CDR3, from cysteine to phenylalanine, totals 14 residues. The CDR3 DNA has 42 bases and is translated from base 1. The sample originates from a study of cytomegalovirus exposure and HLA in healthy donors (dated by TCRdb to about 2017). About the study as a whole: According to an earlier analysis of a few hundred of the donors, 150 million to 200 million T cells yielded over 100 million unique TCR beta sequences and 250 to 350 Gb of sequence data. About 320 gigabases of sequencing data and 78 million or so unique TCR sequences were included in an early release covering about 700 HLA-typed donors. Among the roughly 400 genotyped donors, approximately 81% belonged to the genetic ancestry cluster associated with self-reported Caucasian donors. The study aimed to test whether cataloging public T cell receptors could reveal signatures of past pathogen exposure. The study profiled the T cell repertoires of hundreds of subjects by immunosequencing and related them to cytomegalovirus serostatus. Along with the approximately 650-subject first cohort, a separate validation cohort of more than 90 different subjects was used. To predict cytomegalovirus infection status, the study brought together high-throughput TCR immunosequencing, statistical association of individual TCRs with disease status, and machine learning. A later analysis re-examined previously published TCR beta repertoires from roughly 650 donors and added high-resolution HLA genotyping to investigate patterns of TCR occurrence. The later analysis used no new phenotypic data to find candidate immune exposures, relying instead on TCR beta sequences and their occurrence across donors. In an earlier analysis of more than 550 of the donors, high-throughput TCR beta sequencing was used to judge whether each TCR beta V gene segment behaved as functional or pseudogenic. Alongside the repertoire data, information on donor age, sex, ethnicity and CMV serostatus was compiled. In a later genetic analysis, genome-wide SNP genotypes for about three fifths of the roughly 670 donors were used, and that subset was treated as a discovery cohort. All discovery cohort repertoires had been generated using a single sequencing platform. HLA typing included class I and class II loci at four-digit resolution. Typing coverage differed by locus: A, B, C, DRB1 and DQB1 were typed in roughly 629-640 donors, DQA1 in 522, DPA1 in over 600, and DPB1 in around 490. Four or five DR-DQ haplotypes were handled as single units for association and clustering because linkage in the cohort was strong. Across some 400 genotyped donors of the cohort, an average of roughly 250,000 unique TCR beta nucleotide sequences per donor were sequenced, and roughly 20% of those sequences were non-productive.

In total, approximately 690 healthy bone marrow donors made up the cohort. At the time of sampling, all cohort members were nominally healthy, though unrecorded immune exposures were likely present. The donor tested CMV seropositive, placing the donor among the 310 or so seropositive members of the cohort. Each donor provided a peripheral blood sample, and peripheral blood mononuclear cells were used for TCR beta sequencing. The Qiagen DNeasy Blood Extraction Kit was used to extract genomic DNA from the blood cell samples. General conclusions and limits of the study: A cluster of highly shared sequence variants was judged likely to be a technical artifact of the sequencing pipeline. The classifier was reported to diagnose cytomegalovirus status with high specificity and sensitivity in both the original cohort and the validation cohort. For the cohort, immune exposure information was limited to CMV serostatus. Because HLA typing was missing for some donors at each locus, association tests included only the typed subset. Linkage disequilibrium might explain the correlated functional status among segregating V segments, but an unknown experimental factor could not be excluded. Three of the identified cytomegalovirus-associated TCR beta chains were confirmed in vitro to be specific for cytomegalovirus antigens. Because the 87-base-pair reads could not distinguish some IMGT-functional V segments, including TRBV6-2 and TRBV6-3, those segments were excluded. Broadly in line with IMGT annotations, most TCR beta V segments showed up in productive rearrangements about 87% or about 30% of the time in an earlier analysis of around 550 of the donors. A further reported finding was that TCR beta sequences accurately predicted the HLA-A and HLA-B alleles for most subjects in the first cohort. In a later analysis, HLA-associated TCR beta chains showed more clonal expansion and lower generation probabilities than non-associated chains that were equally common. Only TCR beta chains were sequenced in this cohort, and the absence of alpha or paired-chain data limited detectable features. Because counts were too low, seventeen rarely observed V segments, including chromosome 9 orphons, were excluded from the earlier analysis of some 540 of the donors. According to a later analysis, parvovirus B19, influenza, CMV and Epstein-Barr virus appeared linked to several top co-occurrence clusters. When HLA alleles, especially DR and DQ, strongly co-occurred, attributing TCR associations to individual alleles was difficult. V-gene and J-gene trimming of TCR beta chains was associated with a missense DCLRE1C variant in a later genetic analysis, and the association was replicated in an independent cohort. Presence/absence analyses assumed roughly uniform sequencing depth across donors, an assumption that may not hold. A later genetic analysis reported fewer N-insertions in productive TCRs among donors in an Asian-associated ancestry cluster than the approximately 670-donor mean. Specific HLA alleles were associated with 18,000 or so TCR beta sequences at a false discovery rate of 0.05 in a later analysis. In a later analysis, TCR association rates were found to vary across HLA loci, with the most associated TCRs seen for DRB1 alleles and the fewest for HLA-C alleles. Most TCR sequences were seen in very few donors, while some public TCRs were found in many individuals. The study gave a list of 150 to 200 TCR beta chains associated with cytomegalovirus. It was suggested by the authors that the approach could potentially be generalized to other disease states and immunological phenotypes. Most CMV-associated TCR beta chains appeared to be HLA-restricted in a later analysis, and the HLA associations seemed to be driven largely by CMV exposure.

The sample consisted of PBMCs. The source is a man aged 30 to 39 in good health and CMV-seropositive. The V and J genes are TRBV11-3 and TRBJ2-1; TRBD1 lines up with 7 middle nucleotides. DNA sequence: TGTGCCAGCAGCTTCACAGGGGCCTACAATGAGCAGTTCTTC. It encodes CASSFTGAYNEQFF.